One and the same sample provided the 27 T cell receptor beta chains below, sequenced in a study of blood T cell repertoires in COVID-19. The data were produced by immunoSEQ multiplex PCR, yet TCRdb's version contains in-frame clones alone and is incomplete. The profile covers approximately 250,000 clones, with approximately 90% appearing a single time and about 3% taken by the ten largest. The sequencing input was PBMCs or T cells enriched from blood (not recorded which). These receptors were taken from a man aged 35-49 years who had been exposed to COVID-19.

This chain connects TRBV5-1 to TRBJ2-5, with TRBD2 as a possible D gene (5 bases). CDR3 size: 15 residues. V lost 4 bases to trimming and J lost 4 bases, with 17 bases between them. The germline gives CDR1 SGHRS, CDR2 YFSETQ. The CDR3 sequence is CASSVLTSYGETQYF. The CDR3 DNA reads TGCGCCAGCAGCGTGCTCACTAGTTACGGAGAGACCCAGTACTTC.

The chain couples TRBV28 to TRBJ1-2, with D perhaps TRBD1 (5 bases). V was trimmed by 6 bases and J by 4 bases, leaving 15 bases between them. The CDR3 is made up of 14 amino acids. CDR1 MDHEN and CDR2 SYDVKM come from the germline V gene. The CDR3 sequence is CASSNGGNAYGYTF. CDR3 nucleotides: TGTGCCAGCAGCAACGGGGGAAACGCCTATGGCTACACCTTC.

The chain carries TRBV3-1 (or the pseudogene TRBV3-2) and TRBJ1-1; tentative D call: TRBD1 (6 bases). The germline V gene has CDR1 LGHDT and CDR2 YNNKEL (reference sequence). The CDR3 is 13 amino acids. Trimming cost V 2 bases and J 8 bases, with 12 bases left between them. The CDR3 DNA reads as TGTGCCAGCAGCCAACCAACAGGGATCGAAGCTTTCTTT. Protein product: CASSQPTGIEAFF.

The chain has TRBV2 and TRBJ1-4; D possibly corresponds to TRBD1 (5 bases). V was cut by 5 bases and J by 9 bases, with 16 bases left in between. This CDR3 contains 14 residues. Germline loops: CDR1 SNHLY, CDR2 FYNNEI. In DNA, the CDR3 is TGTGCCAGCAGTTTCGGGACTGGGAATCAAAAACTGTTTTTT. Translating it yields CASSFGTGNQKLFF. Full variable domain (outside the CDR3, taken from reference TRBV2 and TRBJ1-4): EPEVTQTPSHQVTQMGQEVILRCVPISNHLYFYWYRQILGQKVEFLVSFYNNEISEKSEIFDDQFSVERPDGSNFTLKIRSTKLEDSAMYFCASSFGTGNQKLFFGSGTQLSVL.

This chain uses TRBV4-3 with TRBJ2-2; no reliable D call. Trimming took off 0 bases at V and 5 bases at J, with 4 bases between the two ends. CDR1 and CDR2 from the germline V gene are LGHNA and YSLEER. The CDR3 spans 13 residues. The CDR3 coding sequence is TGCGCCAGCAGCCAAGATCTAACCGGGGAGCTGTTTTTT. Its translation: CASSQDLTGELFF.

This clone has only one observation. The chain links TRBV19 to TRBJ2-3; 8 positions match TRBD2. The CDR3 is 14 residues long. Germline V CDR1 and CDR2: LNHDA, SQIVND (reference sequence). The J segment lost 2 bases and the V segment lost 8 bases, leaving 6 bases of the junction unmatched. The CDR3 DNA reads as TGTGCCAGTTACTCGGGACTAGACACAGATACGCAGTATTTT. The encoded protein is CASYSGLDTDTQYF.

This clone was picked up one time. V and J are TRBV6-2 or TRBV6-3 and TRBJ1-1, with D tentatively TRBD1 (6 bases). The CDR3 runs to 13 residues. Deletions cut 0 bases from V and 11 bases from J, with 13 bases between. Germline assignment: CDR1 MNHEY and CDR2 SVGEGT. The CDR3 protein is CASSYSGAPEAFF. CDR3 sequence (DNA): TGTGCCAGCAGTTACTCGGGGGCCCCGGAGGCTTTCTTT.

A single count supports this clone. The gene calls are TRBV6-4 and TRBJ2-1; tentatively, D is TRBD2 (5 bases). Germline-derived CDR1 and CDR2 are MRHNA and SNTAGT. V lost 6 bases, J lost 4 bases, and 16 bases lay in between. The CDR3 has 15 residues. The CDR3 region is CASRVSSWHYNEQFF. The CDR3 DNA reads as TGTGCCAGCAGGGTGTCTAGCTGGCATTACAATGAGCAGTTCTTC.

The CDR3 protein is CASSLGTGGNQPQHF. The DNA for the CDR3 is TGTGCCAGCAGCTTAGGGACAGGGGGGAATCAGCCCCAGCATTTT. This chain joins TRBV7-8 and TRBJ1-5; 10 nucleotides line up with TRBD1. J lost 4 bases, V lost 1 base, and 1 base had no gene match. This CDR3 contains 15 residues. Germline CDR1 is SGHVS and CDR2 is FQNEAQ. Variable domain in full (rest from reference TRBV7-8 and TRBJ1-5): GAGVSQSPRYKVAKRGQDVALRCDPISGHVSLFWYQQALGQGPEFLTYFQNEAQLDKSGLPSDRFFAERPEGSVSTLKIQRTQQEDSAVYLCASSLGTGGNQPQHFGDGTRLSIL.

This chain uses TRBV19 with TRBJ2-2, with 8 bases aligning to TRBD2. V was clipped by 8 bases and J by 1 base; unmatched bases: 3. This CDR3 region has 14 residues. CDR1 is LNHDA and CDR2 is SQIVND in the germline V gene (reference sequence). In DNA, the CDR3 is TGTGCCAGTTCCGGGACTAGGAACACCGGGGAGCTGTTTTTT. Translated: CASSGTRNTGELFF. Supplemented by reference TRBV19 and TRBJ2-2, the full variable domain reads DGGITQSPKYLFRKEGQNVTLSCEQNLNHDAMYWYRQDPGQGLRLIYYSQIVNDFQKGDIAEGYSVSREKKESFPLTVTSAQKNPTAFYLCASSGTRNTGELFFGEGSRLTVL.

This clone has only one observation. The chain combines TRBV28 with TRBJ1-2; 7 bases agree with TRBD1. Per the germline V gene, CDR1 is MDHEN and CDR2 is SYDVKM. The CDR3 runs to 14 residues. Trimming at V came to 5 bases and at J to 4 bases, leaving 7 bases not matched to a gene. The CDR3 here is CASSSGDRAYGYTF. The CDR3 bases are TGTGCCAGCAGTAGCGGCGACAGGGCCTATGGCTACACCTTC.

V usage is TRBV4-1 and J usage is TRBJ2-5, with D unclear. The length of the CDR3 is 14 residues. Germline V gene sequence: CDR1 MGHRA, CDR2 YSYEKL. V lost 0 bases and J 5 bases, leaving 10 bases between the germline ends. The CDR3 sequence is CASSQDRGAETQYF. DNA for the CDR3: TGCGCCAGCAGCCAAGATCGAGGTGCGGAGACCCAGTACTTC.

Here the CDR3 reads CASSSGQNEQFF. CDR3 DNA sequence: TGTGCCAGCAGCTCCGGACAAAATGAGCAGTTCTTC. The chain couples TRBV6-5 to TRBJ2-1; weak D call: TRBD1 (5 bases). Trimming took off 6 bases at V and 7 bases at J, with 10 bases between the two ends. The CDR3 loop spans 12 amino acids. From germline, CDR1 is MNHEY and CDR2 SVGAGI.

The rearrangement links TRBV3-1 (or the pseudogene TRBV3-2) to TRBJ2-7; unclear D gene. V gave up 8 bases and J gave up 0 bases, with 11 bases separating them. Germline V gene data show CDR1 as LGHDT and CDR2 as YNNKEL (reference sequence). There are 13 residues in the CDR3. CDR3 bases: TGTGCCAGCTCCCCGAGGAGCTCCTACGAGCAGTACTTC. It codes for CASSPRSSYEQYF.

This clone was found a few times. The chain couples TRBV11-2 to TRBJ2-3; the match to TRBD2 covers 8 bases. The CDR3 is 15 amino acids. The V and J ends lost 0 bases and 3 bases, in that order; junction bases with no gene match: 2. CDR1 is SGHAT and CDR2 is FQNNGV in the germline V gene. CDR3 bases: TGTGCCAGCAGCTTAGAGGGACTAGAGACAGATACGCAGTATTTT. This codes for CASSLEGLETDTQYF.

The V gene is TRBV5-1, the J gene TRBJ1-2; 7 nucleotides agree with TRBD1. The V gene end was trimmed by 4 bases and the J gene end by 6 bases; junction bases not matched to a gene: 6. Per the germline V gene, CDR1 is SGHRS and CDR2 is YFSETQ. CDR3 length: 13 residues. The CDR3 here is CASSKPQGDGYTF. CDR3 sequence (DNA): TGCGCCAGCAGCAAACCCCAGGGGGATGGCTACACCTTC.

The V gene is TRBV27, the J gene TRBJ2-4, with D possibly being TRBD1 (5 bases). There are 15 residues in the CDR3. The V end was cut by 5 bases, the J end by 1 base, with 12 bases between. Per germline, CDR1 MNHEY and CDR2 SMNVEV (reference sequence). The CDR3 loop reads CASSPVGVAKNIQYF. DNA of the CDR3: TGTGCCAGCAGTCCAGTAGGGGTGGCCAAAAACATTCAGTACTTC.

The CDR3 nucleotides are TGTGCCAGTAATGGGACAGGGCTATACTATGGCTACACCTTC. It yields the protein CASNGTGLYYGYTF. This chain connects TRBV9 to TRBJ1-2, with TRBD1 matching over 9 bases. From germline, CDR1 is SGDLS and CDR2 YYNGEE. The trim removed 8 bases at V and 3 bases at J, leaving 8 bases unmatched. The CDR3 is 14 amino acids.

The V and J genes are TRBV28 and TRBJ2-7, with D tentatively TRBD2 (6 bases). The CDR3 spans 15 residues. V shed 4 bases and J shed 3 bases, with 16 bases lying between them. Germline V gene sequence: CDR1 MDHEN, CDR2 SYDVKM. The CDR3 DNA sequence: TGTGCCAGCAGTTATCAGCAGGGACTCGGCTACGAGCAGTACTTC. Translated, it gives CASSYQQGLGYEQYF.

This chain connects TRBV11-3 to TRBJ2-2; 7 positions match TRBD1. This CDR3 spans 14 amino acids. Per the germline V gene, CDR1 is SGHNT and CDR2 is YENEEA. V was clipped by 5 bases and J by 4 bases; unmatched bases: 4. The CDR3: CASSPGQATGELFF. The DNA for the CDR3 is TGTGCCAGCAGCCCCGGACAGGCCACCGGGGAGCTGTTTTTT.

The genes are TRBV11-2 and TRBJ1-1, with D possibly TRBD1 on 5 matching bases. This CDR3 region has 15 residues. Germline lookup yields CDR1 SGHAT and CDR2 FQNNGV. V was pared by 5 bases and J by 0 bases, with 13 bases between. CDR3 in amino acids: CASSPQGILNTEAFF. The CDR3 DNA reads as TGTGCCAGCAGCCCTCAGGGAATCCTGAACACTGAAGCTTTCTTT.

The chain links TRBV19 to TRBJ2-1; D not certain. The ends were cut back, 9 bases at V and 0 bases at J, with 21 bases in the middle. Looked up from germline, CDR1 is LNHDA and CDR2 is SQIVND (reference sequence). The CDR3 spans 17 residues. Here the CDR3 reads CASGFGLSPSSYNEQFF. As DNA, the CDR3 is TGTGCCAGCGGATTTGGGCTGTCCCCCAGCTCCTACAATGAGCAGTTCTTC.

The CDR3 region has the DNA TGCGCCAGCAGCTTGGATCCAAACAATGAGCAGTTCTTC. This sequence encodes CASSLDPNNEQFF. The chain recombines TRBV5-1 with TRBJ2-1; D gene ambiguous. V was trimmed by 0 bases and J by 5 bases, leaving 6 bases between them. The CDR3 totals 13 residues. Germline loops: CDR1 SGHRS, CDR2 YFSETQ.

The chain links TRBV4-2 to TRBJ1-2; D perhaps matches TRBD1 (5 bases). Per the germline V gene, CDR1 is LGHNA and CDR2 is YNFKEQ. The CDR3 is 12 residues long. Trimming cost V 3 bases and J 5 bases, with 7 bases left between them. CDR3 coding DNA: TGTGCCAGCAGCCAGGACACGTATGGCTACACCTTC. This encodes CASSQDTYGYTF.

The rearrangement links TRBV24-1 to TRBJ2-7; D is uncertain. Germline loops: CDR1 KGHDR, CDR2 SFDVKD. This CDR3 is built from 13 residues. Trimming removed 3 bases from V and 5 bases from J, with 10 bases in between. The CDR3 loop reads CATSDEISDEQYF. CDR3 coding DNA: TGTGCCACCAGTGATGAAATCTCGGACGAGCAGTACTTC.

The chain carries TRBV10-1 and TRBJ2-3; 9 nucleotides align to TRBD2. The germline CDR1 and CDR2 sequences are WNHNN and SYGVQD (reference sequence). Unmatched junction bases numbered 7, after V lost 2 bases and J lost 1 base. CDR3 size: 17 residues. The chain's CDR3 is CASSEGSGSGGTDTQYF. DNA for the CDR3: TGCGCCAGCAGTGAGGGTAGCGGGAGTGGGGGCACAGATACGCAGTATTTT.

On this clone: The DNA is omitted, as the CDR3 cannot be located on it reliably, and the CDR3 follows TCRdb's listing. J is TRBJ2-2 and V is TRBV5-1; the D segment call TRBD2 is taken from the table without a DNA check. CDR1 is SGHRS, CDR2 YFSETQ, per germline. A total of 14 residues make up the CDR3, ends included. CDR3 sequence: CASNLVFGAGELFF.